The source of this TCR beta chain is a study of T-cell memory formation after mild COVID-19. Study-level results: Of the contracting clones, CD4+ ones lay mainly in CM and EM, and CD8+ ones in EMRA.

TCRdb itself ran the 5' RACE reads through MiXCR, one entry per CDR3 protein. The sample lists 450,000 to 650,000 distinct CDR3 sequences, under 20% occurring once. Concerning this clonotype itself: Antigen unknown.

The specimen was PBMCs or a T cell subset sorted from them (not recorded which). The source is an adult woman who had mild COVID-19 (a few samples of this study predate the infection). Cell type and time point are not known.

The CDR3 nucleotides read TGCGCCAGCAGCTTTCGGGAGCGGGGCTATGGCTACACCTTC. Its protein is CASSFRERGYGYTF. The rearrangement links TRBV5-1 to TRBJ1-2, with D uncertain. The CDR3 length is 14 residues. The ends were cut back, 2 bases at V and 4 bases at J, with 12 bases in the middle. CDR1 SGHRS and CDR2 YFSETQ come from the germline V gene. The whole variable domain, remainder taken from reference TRBV5-1 and TRBJ1-2, is KAGVTQTPRYLIKTRGQQVTLSCSPISGHRSVSWYQQTPGQGLQFLFEYFSETQRNKGNFPGRFSGRQFSNSRSEMNVSTLELGDSALYLCASSFRERGYGYTFGSGTRLTVV.